This TCR beta chain originates from a study of CD8+ T cells in alopecia areata. Treatment meaning: oral pan-JAK inhibitor, 5-10 mg twice daily. This clone showed up many times. Its antigen is unknown. Study conclusions and caveats: Patients showed less clear TCR sequence sharing than mice, possibly partly because of HLA diversity.

The germline gives CDR1 SGHRS, CDR2 YFSETQ. This CDR3 has 16 residues. Trimming cost V 1 base and J 1 base, with 11 bases left between them. cDNA reverse transcribed from extracted RNA served as the sequencing template. Here immunoSEQ multiplex PCR was the method, and the copy in TCRdb shows in-frame clones only, minus some. The repertoire consists of about 210,000 clones, with about 57% occurring once and the leading ten covering 1.5% to 2%. V is TRBV5-1 and J is TRBJ2-2; D call uncertain. This TCR was recovered from a human donor with alopecia areata. The sample here was CD4+ T cells sorted from blood, taken at week 4, from a patient treated with tofacitinib. CDR3 residues: CASSLRPDWNTGELFF. CDR3 coding DNA: TGCGCCAGCAGCTTGCGACCCGACTGGAACACCGGGGAGCTGTTTTTT.